This TCR beta chain appears in the sequencing data of a study of cytomegalovirus exposure and HLA in healthy donors. Study context: From donors who were HLA-typed, an early data release held around 85 million unique TCRs. Findings and limits, study-wide: Trimming of TCR beta V- and J-genes showed a link, identified in a later analysis, to a missense DCLRE1C variant.

Primers: 60 Vbeta forward and 13 Jbeta reverse. Data came from immunoSEQ multiplex PCR; TCRdb stores just in-frame clones and leaves some out. In the table there are 150,000 or so clones, approximately 84% of which are singletons. Remarks on this clone: The antigen is unknown.

Germline CDR1 GTSNPN, CDR2 SVGIG (reference sequence). Trimming pared 0 bases from V and 0 bases from J, leaving 12 bases between. The CDR3 loop spans 16 amino acids. The clonotype was recovered from a man in his thirties or forties in good health and CMV-seronegative. The chain combines TRBV30 with TRBJ2-1, with D perhaps matching TRBD2 (6 bases). What was sequenced was PBMCs. The CDR3 nucleotides read TGTGCCTGGAGTGTACCGGAGGGAAGCTCCTACAATGAGCAGTTCTTC. As protein: CAWSVPEGSSYNEQFF.